This T cell receptor beta chain emerged from a study of T-cell memory formation after mild COVID-19. Study-level points and caveats: The main location of contracting CD4+ clones was CM and EM, and that of contracting CD8+ clones was EMRA. What remained unconfirmed was the SARS-CoV-2 specificity of second-wave clones peaking on day 37.

The 5'RACE method, run with constant-segment primers, produced TCR alpha and TCR beta cDNA libraries (carrying sample barcodes and UMIs). TCRdb passed the 5' RACE reads through MiXCR, listing each CDR3 protein once. Among 160,000 or so distinct CDR3 sequences, 30% to 35% were seen once, and the ten largest hold 12%. In its sample, this clonotype was seen a few times. Its antigen is undetermined. Per germline, CDR1 SGHKS and CDR2 YYEKEE (reference sequence). This CDR3 contains 13 residues. V shed 6 bases and J shed 8 bases, with 17 bases lying between them. Input material: PBMCs or a T cell subset sorted from them (not recorded which). The clonotype was recovered from an adult woman who had mild COVID-19 (a few samples of this study predate the infection). Cell type and time point are not known. The chain links TRBV5-5 to TRBJ1-2, with a tentative D call TRBD1 (5 bases). CDR3 in DNA: TGTGCCAGCATAAGGTTCATGGGGGAAGGCTACACCTTC. Protein sequence: CASIRFMGEGYTF.